Listed below are T cell receptor beta chains from one sample, sequenced in a study of T cell responses to AZD1222 COVID-19 vaccine. Some clones are missing from TCRdb's copy, which holds only in-frame ones; the method was immunoSEQ multiplex PCR. Of about 160,000 clones in the sample, roughly 90% were seen once. This specimen was peripheral blood, taken 28 days after the second AZD1222 dose. The receptor source for this set is an adult who received the AZD1222 COVID-19 vaccine. The CDR3 runs from the conserved cysteine through the conserved F or W. D genes are given only for firm matches. Some rows have no size entry. The others give once, few or many, or a class for an expanded clone.

abundance: .
v_gene: TRBV6-6
j_gene: TRBJ2-1
d_gene: .
CDR3aa: CASSYSVAYNEQFF
CDR3nt: TGTGCCAGCAGTTACTCGGTTGCATACAATGAGCAGTTCTTC

abundance: few
v_gene: TRBV29-1
j_gene: TRBJ2-7
d_gene: .
CDR3aa: CSVESSYEQYF
CDR3nt: TGCAGCGTGGAGAGCTCCTACGAGCAGTACTTC

abundance: .
v_gene: TRBV5-8
j_gene: TRBJ1-4
d_gene: .
CDR3aa: CASSLGDATNEKLFF
CDR3nt: TGTGCCAGCAGCTTGGGAGATGCAACTAATGAAAAACTGTTTTTT

abundance: .
v_gene: TRBV19
j_gene: TRBJ1-5
d_gene: TRBD1
CDR3aa: CASTTDRGTNQPQHF
CDR3nt: TGTGCCAGTACCACCGACAGGGGCACAAATCAGCCCCAGCATTTT

abundance: .
v_gene: TRBV5-4
j_gene: TRBJ1-3
d_gene: TRBD1
CDR3aa: CASSQGGRNTIYF
CDR3nt: TGTGCCAGCAGCCAAGGGGGCAGAAACACCATATATTTT

abundance: few
v_gene: TRBV7-9
j_gene: TRBJ1-2
d_gene: .
CDR3aa: CASSLLTAKYGYTF
CDR3nt: TGTGCCAGCAGCTTACTAACAGCAAAATATGGCTACACCTTC

abundance: .
v_gene: TRBV5-6
j_gene: TRBJ1-2
d_gene: .
CDR3aa: CASSLGQQIYGYTF
CDR3nt: TGTGCCAGCAGCTTGGGACAGCAGATCTATGGCTACACCTTC

abundance: .
v_gene: TRBV20-1
j_gene: TRBJ1-3
d_gene: .
CDR3aa: CSASPGAASGNTIYF
CDR3nt: TGCAGTGCTAGTCCGGGGGCCGCCTCTGGAAACACCATATATTTT

abundance: .
v_gene: TRBV10-3
j_gene: TRBJ1-4
d_gene: TRBD1
CDR3aa: CAISSNPTGGKLFF
CDR3nt: TGTGCCATCAGTTCTAACCCAACAGGGGGAAAACTGTTTTTT

abundance: .
v_gene: TRBV7-6
j_gene: TRBJ2-7
d_gene: TRBD2
CDR3aa: CASSLSSAGGPGTYEQYF
CDR3nt: TGTGCCAGCAGCTTAAGCTCAGCGGGAGGGCCGGGGACCTACGAGCAGTACTTC

abundance: .
v_gene: TRBV15
j_gene: TRBJ2-3
d_gene: TRBD2
CDR3aa: CATSMLPVSGRGSTDTQYF
CDR3nt: TGTGCCACCAGCATGTTGCCTGTTAGCGGGAGAGGGAGCACAGATACGCAGTATTTT

abundance: .
v_gene: TRBV27
j_gene: TRBJ2-7
d_gene: TRBD1
CDR3aa: CASSSGAGGQGENEQYF
CDR3nt: TGTGCCAGCAGTTCGGGGGCCGGGGGACAGGGGGAGAACGAGCAGTACTTC

abundance: .
v_gene: TRBV27
j_gene: TRBJ1-1
d_gene: .
CDR3aa: CASRLTVGNAEAFF
CDR3nt: TGTGCCAGCAGACTAACAGTTGGCAACGCTGAAGCTTTCTTT

abundance: .
v_gene: TRBV5-4
j_gene: TRBJ2-2
d_gene: TRBD2
CDR3aa: CASSPGLVRDTGELFF
CDR3nt: TGTGCCAGCAGTCCGGGACTAGTGAGGGACACCGGGGAGCTGTTTTTT

abundance: .
v_gene: TRBV10-2
j_gene: TRBJ1-1
d_gene: .
CDR3aa: CASSDRGWGGEAFF
CDR3nt: TGCGCCAGCAGTGACAGGGGCTGGGGTGGTGAAGCTTTCTTT

abundance: .
v_gene: TRBV2
j_gene: TRBJ1-1
d_gene: .
CDR3aa: CASSTDQGTNTEAFF
CDR3nt: TGTGCCAGCAGCACCGACCAGGGGACTAACACTGAAGCTTTCTTT

abundance: .
v_gene: TRBV5-1
j_gene: TRBJ2-2
d_gene: TRBD1
CDR3aa: CASSLVQGPGELFF
CDR3nt: TGCGCCAGCAGCTTGGTACAGGGGCCCGGGGAGCTGTTTTTT

abundance: .
v_gene: TRBV18
j_gene: TRBJ2-1
d_gene: TRBD2
CDR3aa: CASSPGLAGPSYNEQFF
CDR3nt: TGTGCCAGCTCACCCGGACTAGCGGGTCCCTCCTACAATGAGCAGTTCTTC

abundance: .
v_gene: TRBV5-6
j_gene: TRBJ2-2
d_gene: TRBD2
CDR3aa: CASSLGLASNTGELFF
CDR3nt: TGTGCCAGCAGCCTCGGACTAGCGTCGAACACCGGGGAGCTGTTTTTT

abundance: .
v_gene: TRBV27
j_gene: TRBJ2-3
d_gene: .
CDR3aa: CASSLGTHAPTDTQYF
CDR3nt: TGTGCCAGCAGTTTGGGGACCCACGCCCCCACAGATACGCAGTATTTT

abundance: .
v_gene: TRBV11-2
j_gene: TRBJ1-6
d_gene: .
CDR3aa: CASSLDRAEINSPLHF
CDR3nt: TGTGCCAGCAGCTTAGATCGGGCAGAGATTAATTCACCCCTCCACTTT

abundance: .
v_gene: TRBV27
j_gene: TRBJ2-3
d_gene: TRBD1
CDR3aa: CASSLPTTGGEDTQYF
CDR3nt: TGTGCCAGCAGTTTACCCACGACAGGGGGCGAAGATACGCAGTATTTT